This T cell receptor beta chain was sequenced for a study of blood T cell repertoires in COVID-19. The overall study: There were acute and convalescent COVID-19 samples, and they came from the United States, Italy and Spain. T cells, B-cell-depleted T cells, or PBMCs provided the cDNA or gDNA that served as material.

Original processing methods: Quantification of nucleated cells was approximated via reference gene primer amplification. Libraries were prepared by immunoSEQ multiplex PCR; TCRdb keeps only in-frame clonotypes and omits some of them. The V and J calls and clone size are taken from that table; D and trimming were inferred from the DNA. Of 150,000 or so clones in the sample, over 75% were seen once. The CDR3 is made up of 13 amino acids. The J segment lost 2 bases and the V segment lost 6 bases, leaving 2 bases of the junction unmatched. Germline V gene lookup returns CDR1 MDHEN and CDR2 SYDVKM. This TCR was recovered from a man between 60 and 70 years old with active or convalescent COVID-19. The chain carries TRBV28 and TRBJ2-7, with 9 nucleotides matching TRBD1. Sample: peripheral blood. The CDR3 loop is CASSDRGAYEQYF. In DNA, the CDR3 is TGTGCCAGCAGCGACAGGGGGGCCTACGAGCAGTACTTC.